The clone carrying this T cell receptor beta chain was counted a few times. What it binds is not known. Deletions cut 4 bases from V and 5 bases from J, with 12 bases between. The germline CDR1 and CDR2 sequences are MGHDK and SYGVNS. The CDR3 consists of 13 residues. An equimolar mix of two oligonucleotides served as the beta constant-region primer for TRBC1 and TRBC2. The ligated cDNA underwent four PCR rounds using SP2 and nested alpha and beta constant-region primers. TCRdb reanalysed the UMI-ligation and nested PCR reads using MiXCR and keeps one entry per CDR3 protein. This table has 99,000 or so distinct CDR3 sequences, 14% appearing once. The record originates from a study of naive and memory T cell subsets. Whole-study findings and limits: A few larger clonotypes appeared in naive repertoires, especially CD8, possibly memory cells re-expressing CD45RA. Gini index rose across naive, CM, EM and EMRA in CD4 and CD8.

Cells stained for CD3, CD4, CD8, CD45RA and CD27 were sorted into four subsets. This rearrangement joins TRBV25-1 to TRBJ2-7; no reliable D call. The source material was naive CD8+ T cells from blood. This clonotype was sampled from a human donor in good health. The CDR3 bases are TGTGCCAGCAGTGCTGCGATTCGGAACGAGCAGTACTTC. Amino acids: CASSAAIRNEQYF.